This T cell receptor beta chain was profiled in a study of T cells in Graves' hyperthyroidism and ophthalmopathy. This CDR3 region has 19 residues. Germline lookup yields CDR1 SGHVS and CDR2 FNYEAQ. The V end lost 3 bases, the J end lost 5 bases, and 25 bases lay between the germline ends. RNA transcripts were the template for amplifying TCR beta CDR3 regions. First-round RT-PCR targeting the TCR CDR3 was performed with the HTBI primer set. TCRdb passed the multiplex PCR reads through MiXCR, listing each CDR3 protein once. The sample consists of 550,000 to 700,000 distinct CDR3 sequences, approximately 44% of them appearing once. Uncontrolled infection, other autoimmune disease, pregnancy or lactation led to exclusion. Clinical symptoms, serum thyroxine and TRAb, thyroid ultrasound and orbital computed tomography together formed the diagnostic basis. General observations from the study: Ophthalmopathy was model-predicted a median roughly six months pre-onset. Blood shared most expanded thyroid clonotypes above 0.001.

As for this clonotype: The antigen remains undetermined.

The V and J genes are TRBV7-6 and TRBJ2-2; tentative D call: TRBD2 (5 bases). This TCR derives from an adult woman with Graves' disease, either hyperthyroidism or ophthalmopathy (not recorded which). Sequencing input: peripheral blood or thyroid tissue (not recorded which). The CDR3 region is CASSLGWRTTLNVTGELFF. CDR3 nucleotides: TGTGCCAGCAGCTTGGGTTGGAGGACGACCCTTAATGTTACCGGGGAGCTGTTTTTT.